This T cell receptor beta chain comes out of a study of glioma-infiltrating T cells. Study-level results: Tissue and blood shared very few CDR3 sequences. Gliomas, especially low-grade, showed above-expected tissue-blood divergence; non-neoplastic patients showed below.

Using RNA template, CDR3s of TCR alpha and beta were amplified with iRepertoire arm-PCR. Via MiXCR, TCRdb re-called the multiplex PCR reads, giving one row per CDR3 protein. Here the sample spans approximately 130,000 distinct CDR3 sequences, roughly a quarter being singletons. This clonotype occurred many times. Its antigen is as yet unknown. The source is a human donor with low-grade glioma or glioblastoma, undergoing nonglioma brain surgery, or in good health (not recorded which). Sequences were obtained from glioma tissue, nonneoplastic brain tissue, or PBMCs (not recorded which).

DNA for the CDR3: TGCAGTGCCCAGACAGACAGGCTCAATCAGCCCCAGCATTTT. Translating it yields CSAQTDRLNQPQHF. V and J are TRBV20-1 and TRBJ1-5; tentative D call: TRBD1 (6 bases). This CDR3 spans 14 amino acids. The germline V and J ends were trimmed by 6 bases and 3 bases, with 15 bases remaining between them. Germline V gives CDR1 DFQATT, CDR2 SNEGSKA (reference sequence).